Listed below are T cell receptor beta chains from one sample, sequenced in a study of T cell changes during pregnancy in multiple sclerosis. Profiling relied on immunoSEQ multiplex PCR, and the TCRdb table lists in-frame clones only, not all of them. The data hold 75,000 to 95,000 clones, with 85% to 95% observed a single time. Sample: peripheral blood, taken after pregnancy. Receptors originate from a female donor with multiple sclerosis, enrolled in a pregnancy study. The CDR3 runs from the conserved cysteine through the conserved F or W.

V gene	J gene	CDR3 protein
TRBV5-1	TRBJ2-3	CASSPLGGGSTDTQYF
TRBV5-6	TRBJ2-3	CASSHLYRGPLAAQYF
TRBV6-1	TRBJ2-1	CASSPVGAGEQFF
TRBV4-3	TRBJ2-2	CASSQGTGETGELFF
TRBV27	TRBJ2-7	CASSPGAGEQYF
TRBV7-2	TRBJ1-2	CASSSERGAYGYTF
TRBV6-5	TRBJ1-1	CASSKTGAAGGEAFF
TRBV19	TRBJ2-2	CANIEDRGTGELFF
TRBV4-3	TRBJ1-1	CASSYSRGQEAFF
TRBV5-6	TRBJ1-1	CASSRGGLTEAFF
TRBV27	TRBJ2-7	CASSLASGLSYEQYF
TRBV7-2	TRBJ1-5	CASRQSDRVQPQHF
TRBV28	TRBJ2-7	CASSQEGTSDEQYF
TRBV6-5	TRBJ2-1	CASSYVGGLANEQFF
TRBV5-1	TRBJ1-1	CASSLRTGGLSTEAFF
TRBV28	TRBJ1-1	CASIGPGQGTEAFF
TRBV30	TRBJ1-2	CAWSEGINYGYTF
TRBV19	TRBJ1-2	CASSIRQRGYTF
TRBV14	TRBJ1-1	CASSQMGAVNTEAFF
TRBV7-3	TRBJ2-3	CASSWGQSDTQYF
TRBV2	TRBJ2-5	CASTIEEQETQYF
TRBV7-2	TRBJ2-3	CASSLGSLRAQYF
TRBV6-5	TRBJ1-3	CASSWTGDSGNTIYF
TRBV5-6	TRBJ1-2	CASSLITNYGYTF
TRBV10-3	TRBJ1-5	CAISVQVNQPQHF
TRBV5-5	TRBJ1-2	CASSLGAHATTGHYGYTF
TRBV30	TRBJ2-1	CAWTKTGLAGVYEQFF
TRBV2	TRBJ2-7	CASSEEAGGGYEQYF
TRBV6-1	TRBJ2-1	CASSEMGGQGDYNEQFF